This TCR beta chain was obtained from a study of OX40 agonist ivuxolimab in advanced cancers. With respect to the entire study: The costimulatory receptor OX40 (CD134) was targeted by ivuxolimab, a fully human IgG2 agonistic monoclonal antibody. Intravenous ivuxolimab was administered to patients every 2 weeks at six dose levels: 0.01, 0.1, 0.3, 1.5, 3 and 10 mg/kg. Of the roughly 51 patients in dose escalation, some 20 had hepatocellular carcinoma, some 15 had melanoma, 9 had renal cell carcinoma and 9 had head and neck cancer. A male proportion of roughly 85% and a mean age of around 60 years, ranging from 23 to 79, were recorded for the dose-escalation cohort. Patients were allowed to have had prior anti-PD-1, anti-PD-L1 or anti-CTLA-4 therapy, and approximately 37% of the dose-escalation patients had been treated with checkpoint inhibitors. Partial responses occurred in three dose-escalation patients: two with cutaneous melanoma and one with hepatocellular carcinoma. The purpose of peripheral TCRbeta sequencing was to test whether ivuxolimab changed TCR sequence diversity and led to clonal T-cell expansion. The paper describes the monotherapy dose-escalation part (N of about 52 patients) of the phase I trial of ivuxolimab. The full study reports these points: Antigen specificity was not determined for the clonally expanded peripheral T cells. Low levels of normalized T-cell clonal expansion were also seen in some nonresponding patients. At doses of 0.1 to 3.0 mg/kg, clonal expansion of both CD4+ and CD8+ blood T cells was observed from baseline to week 6. After ivuxolimab, expanded clones were on average more numerous among CD8+ T cells than among CD4+ T cells. In partial responders in the 0.1-3.0 mg/kg groups, normalized peripheral clonal expansion was found to be among the lowest, especially among CD8+ T cells.

The trial excluded patients who had a history of autoimmune disease or were on systemic immunosuppression. In every dose cohort, peripheral blood was drawn for TCR sequencing at baseline, cycle 4 day 1, and cycle 7 day 1. Samples were obtained from an open-label, multicenter, first-in-human phase I dose-escalation trial of ivuxolimab. Adults with locally advanced or metastatic head and neck squamous cell, hepatocellular, melanoma or renal cell carcinoma were enrolled in the trial. Before TCR sequencing, CD4+ T cells and CD8+ T cells from peripheral blood were sorted into separate populations. As for this clone: This clone's antigen is unknown. Base qualities were left out, and no much larger clone turns up one base away.

The CDR3 measures 9 amino acids from cysteine to phenylalanine. CDR3 DNA only is kept here, 27 bases in frame from base 1. V is cut by 7 bases and J by 5 bases, and the space between the germline ends is 3 bases. Sequences SGHAT (CDR1) and FQDESV (CDR2) are obtained from the germline V gene (reference sequence). Genomic DNA was isolated from the sorted cells so that the TCRbeta CDR3 region could be sequenced. TCRbeta CDR3 regions were sequenced using the immunoSEQ Assay. In its TCRdb copy, this immuneACCESS table keeps in-frame sequences only and misses some clones. Where compared with another copy, unresolved V genes explain less than half of these, and the others have no known cause. This sample lists tens of thousands of clones; 91% were detected once. About 9% of the sample rests with the top ten.

This sample comprised CD4+ or CD8+ T cells sorted from blood, obtained in a trial of the OX40 agonist ivuxolimab. The rearranged chain carries TRBV11-1 and TRBJ2-7; there is no confident call for the D gene. This receptor was identified in an adult with an advanced solid tumor such as melanoma, head and neck, liver or kidney cancer. CDR3 loop: CASNNEQYF. The DNA sequence is given as TGTGCCAGCAATAACGAGCAGTACTTC.